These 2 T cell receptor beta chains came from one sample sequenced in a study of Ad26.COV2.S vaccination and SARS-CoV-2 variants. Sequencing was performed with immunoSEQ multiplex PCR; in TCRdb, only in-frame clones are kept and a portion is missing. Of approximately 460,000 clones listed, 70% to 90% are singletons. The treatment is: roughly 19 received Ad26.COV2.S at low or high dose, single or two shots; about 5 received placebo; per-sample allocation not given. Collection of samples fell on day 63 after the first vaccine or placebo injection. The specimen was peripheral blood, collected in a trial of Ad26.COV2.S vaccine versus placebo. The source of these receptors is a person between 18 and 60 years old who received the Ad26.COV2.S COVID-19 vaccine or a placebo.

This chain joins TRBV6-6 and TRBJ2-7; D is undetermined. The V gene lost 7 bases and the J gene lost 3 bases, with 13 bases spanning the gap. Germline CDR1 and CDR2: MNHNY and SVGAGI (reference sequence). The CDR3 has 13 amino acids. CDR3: CASNFYNSYEQYF. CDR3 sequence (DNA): TGTGCCAGCAACTTCTATAACAGCTACGAGCAGTACTTC.

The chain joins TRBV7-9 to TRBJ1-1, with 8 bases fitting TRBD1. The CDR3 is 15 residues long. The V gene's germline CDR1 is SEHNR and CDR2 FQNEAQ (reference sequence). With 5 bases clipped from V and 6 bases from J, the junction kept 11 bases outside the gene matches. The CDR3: CASSLPQGVDAEAFF. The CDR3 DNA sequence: TGTGCCAGCAGCCTCCCACAGGGGGTGGACGCTGAAGCTTTCTTT.